These 9 T cell receptor beta chains came from one sample sequenced in a study of T cells after posttransplantation cyclophosphamide. Busulfan-fludarabine conditioning, marrow transplant, and cyclophosphamide on days +3 and +4 were administered. The method was immunoSEQ multiplex PCR; TCRdb's version includes in-frame clones alone and lacks a portion of them. There are under 1,500 clones in the sample, none observed a single time. Here the sequenced sample was PBMCs, taken 84 days after allogeneic stem cell transplant with posttransplant cyclophosphamide. Source of these receptors: a young adult male patient who received an allogeneic stem cell transplant from a related donor, was CMV-positive, and had no GVHD. The T cells may partly be graft donor cells.

Relative to its sample, this clone is medium-sized (0.01 to 0.1%). J is TRBJ2-7 and V is TRBV19, with D possibly being TRBD1 (6 bases). CDR3 length equals 15 residues. Germline lookup yields CDR1 LNHDA and CDR2 SQIVND (reference sequence). Trimming removed 1 base from V and 3 bases from J, with 13 bases in between. CDR3 residues: CASSIAPGAYYEQYF. The CDR3 DNA follows: TGTGCCAGTAGTATAGCTCCAGGGGCTTACTACGAGCAGTACTTC. Full variable domain (remainder filled in from reference TRBV19 and TRBJ2-7): DGGITQSPKYLFRKEGQNVTLSCEQNLNHDAMYWYRQDPGQGLRLIYYSQIVNDFQKGDIAEGYSVSREKKESFPLTVTSAQKNPTAFYLCASSIAPGAYYEQYFGPGTRLTVT.

This clone is classed as medium-sized. The rearrangement links TRBV6-6 to TRBJ2-7; D perhaps matches TRBD2 (6 bases). The V and J ends lost 1 base and 7 bases respectively, with 11 bases between them. Germline-derived CDR1 and CDR2 are MNHNY and SVGAGI (reference sequence). This CDR3 is 13 amino acids long. CDR3 in DNA: TGTGCCAGCAGTTACTTATATCGGGGGGAGCAGTACTTC. Translation gives CASSYLYRGEQYF.

This clone is classed as large (0.1 to 1%). This CDR3 is also generated by other DNA sequences in the sample. V gene TRBV19 combines with J gene TRBJ1-1; D uncertain. This CDR3 region has 13 residues. Between the trimmed V and J ends, which lost 3 bases and 2 bases, there was a span of 7 bases. Per the germline V gene, CDR1 is LNHDA and CDR2 is SQIVND (reference sequence). For the CDR3, the DNA is TGTGCCAGTAGTATCAACAGTAACACTGAAGCTTTCTTT. This codes for CASSINSNTEAFF.

This clone is medium-sized within its sample. The sample has other DNA sequences that encode this CDR3 too. Written as DNA, the CDR3 is TGTGCCAGCAGCCCCTCGAGGGGAGTCAGTTCCTACAATGAGCAGTTCTTC. Translated: CASSPSRGVSSYNEQFF. V usage is TRBV11-3 and J usage is TRBJ2-1; D possibly matches TRBD1 or TRBD2 (5 bases each). This CDR3 is built from 17 residues. Germline CDR1 reads SGHNT; CDR2 reads YENEEA. Trimming pared 5 bases from V and 1 base from J, leaving 18 bases between.

By share of the sample, this clone is medium-sized. This sequence joins TRBV5-4 and TRBJ2-7; 8 positions match TRBD2. In germline, CDR1 is SGHNT, CDR2 YYREEE (reference sequence). Losses at the gene ends were 0 bases for V and 6 bases for J; bases not matched to a gene: 2. The CDR3 length is 13 residues. CDR3 sequence (DNA): TGTGCCAGCAGCTTGGCCGGGGGGGCCGAGCAGTACTTC. It yields the protein CASSLAGGAEQYF.

This clone is termed medium-sized. The chain couples TRBV5-4 to TRBJ2-7; tentatively, D is TRBD1 (6 bases). Germline CDR1 is SGHNT and CDR2 is YYREEE (reference sequence). Deletions cut 4 bases from V and 2 bases from J, with 13 bases between. The CDR3 loop spans 14 amino acids. The CDR3: CASSHQGSTYEQYF. CDR3 nucleotides: TGTGCCAGCAGCCACCAGGGGTCAACCTACGAGCAGTACTTC.

This clone is labeled as medium-sized. V is TRBV6-6 and J is TRBJ2-7; 7 positions match TRBD1. The CDR3 loop spans 13 amino acids. Germline CDR1 reads MNHNY; CDR2 reads SVGAGI (reference sequence). Germline trimming cut 7 bases from V and 6 bases from J; bases unmatched to any gene: 9. The chain's CDR3 is CASKGTDPREQYF. The CDR3 bases are TGTGCCAGCAAAGGGACAGACCCTCGCGAGCAGTACTTC.

This clone came up a few times. The V gene is TRBV5-6, the J gene TRBJ1-6, with 8 bases matching TRBD1. V lost 0 bases to trimming and J lost 6 bases; unmatched junction nucleotides: 5. Germline CDR1 and CDR2: SGHDT and YYEEEE. This CDR3 has 16 residues. For the CDR3, the DNA is TGTGCCAGCAGCTTGGCCCAGGGGGCAGGTAATTCACCCCTCCACTTT. It codes for CASSLAQGAGNSPLHF.

This clone counts as medium-sized. The rearrangement links TRBV19 to TRBJ2-2, with TRBD1 identical over 8 bases. The CDR3 spans 12 residues. V was clipped by 10 bases and J by 7 bases; unmatched bases: 5. The germline CDR1 and CDR2 sequences are LNHDA and SQIVND (reference sequence). CDR3 sequence reads: CATGQGHGELFF. CDR3 coding DNA: TGTGCCACCGGACAGGGTCACGGGGAGCTGTTTTTT.